This is a list of T cell receptor beta chains from one sample in a study of cytomegalovirus exposure and HLA in healthy donors. Using immunoSEQ multiplex PCR, the repertoire was profiled, and TCRdb retains in-frame clones only, with some absent. The data contain approximately 180,000 clones, just under 80% of them singletons. The source material was PBMCs. The receptors come from a woman aged 50 to 65 in good health and CMV-seropositive. Both conserved end residues are part of each CDR3. The D gene is left open where the match is weak. Size tells how often a clone was seen (once, few, many) or the class of an expanded clone, and some rows leave it out.

CDR3aa	CDR3nt	abundance	d_gene	v_gene	j_gene
CASSLTGGFNYGYTF	TGTGCCAGCAGCTTGACAGGGGGGTTTAACTATGGCTACACCTTC	NA	TRBD1	TRBV5-8	TRBJ1-2
CASSSDRGTGELFF	TGTGCCAGCAGCTCCGACAGGGGGACCGGGGAGCTGTTTTTT	NA	TRBD1	TRBV11-3	TRBJ2-2
CASRNDGGNEKLFF	TGCGCCAGCAGAAACGACGGGGGTAATGAAAAACTGTTTTTT	NA	NA	TRBV5-1	TRBJ1-4
CASTGQPSYNEQFF	TGTGCCAGCACCGGACAGCCTTCCTACAATGAGCAGTTCTTC	NA	NA	TRBV6-1	TRBJ2-1
CASSHPGQGNYSPLHF	TGTGCCAGCAGCCATCCCGGACAGGGCAACTATTCACCCCTCCACTTT	NA	TRBD1	TRBV14	TRBJ1-6
CASSNRDKLSTDTQYF	TGTGCCAGCTCAAACCGGGACAAGCTAAGCACAGATACGCAGTATTTT	NA	NA	TRBV18	TRBJ2-3
CASSVGQGAYEQYF	TGTGCCAGCAGCGTAGGACAGGGGGCCTACGAGCAGTACTTC	NA	TRBD1	TRBV9	TRBJ2-7
CASSPSGTGNYEQFF	TGTGCCAGCAGCCCGTCCGGGACAGGGAACTATGAGCAGTTCTTC	few	TRBD1	TRBV5-4	TRBJ2-1
CASSKAEGQGTSYEQYF	TGTGCCAGCAGCAAAGCTGAGGGACAGGGAACCTCCTACGAGCAGTACTTC	NA	NA	TRBV21-1	TRBJ2-7
CASSILWRGGTYGYTF	TGTGCCAGTAGTATTCTTTGGCGCGGGGGGACCTATGGCTACACCTTC	NA	NA	TRBV19	TRBJ1-2
CASSPRSGANTGELFF	TGTGCCAGCAGTCCACGAAGCGGAGCGAACACCGGGGAGCTGTTTTTT	NA	NA	TRBV11-1	TRBJ2-2
CAWERGRSTDTQYF	TGTGCCTGGGAGAGGGGGCGTAGCACAGATACGCAGTATTTT	NA	TRBD1	TRBV30	TRBJ2-3
CASSQGTSGYETQYF	TGTGCCAGCAGTCAAGGGACTAGCGGATATGAGACCCAGTACTTC	NA	TRBD2	TRBV5-5	TRBJ2-5
CSARVSETQYF	TGCAGTGCTAGGGTCAGTGAGACCCAGTACTTC	NA	NA	TRBV20-1	TRBJ2-5
CASSGLGTVISDTQYF	TGTGCCAGCAGTGGCCTAGGGACAGTGATTTCGGATACGCAGTATTTT	NA	TRBD1	TRBV25-1	TRBJ2-3
CASSPQRGSTDTQYF	TGTGCCAGCAGCCCCCAGCGGGGGAGCACAGATACGCAGTATTTT	NA	TRBD2	TRBV7-3	TRBJ2-3
CASSPGLSTDTQYF	TGCGCCAGCAGCCCGGGACTGAGCACAGATACGCAGTATTTT	once	NA	TRBV5-1	TRBJ2-3
CASSGGQSSTDTQYF	TGTGCCAGCAGCGGGGGACAGTCTAGCACAGATACGCAGTATTTT	NA	TRBD1	TRBV5-4	TRBJ2-3
CASSVGPGVSQETQYF	TGTGCCAGCAGCGTAGGGCCGGGAGTAAGCCAAGAGACCCAGTACTTC	NA	NA	TRBV9	TRBJ2-5
CASSLSGAGSYEQYF	TGTGCCAGCAGCTTATCAGGGGCAGGCTCCTACGAGCAGTACTTC	NA	NA	TRBV11-2	TRBJ2-7
CASSQAEGAENEQFF	TGTGCCAGCAGCCAGGCGGAGGGGGCGGAAAATGAGCAGTTCTTC	few	NA	TRBV4-2	TRBJ2-1
CASSGQGVGELFF	TGTGCCAGCAGCGGACAGGGGGTCGGGGAGCTGTTTTTT	NA	TRBD1	TRBV11-2	TRBJ2-2
CASSASWGGNSGEQYF	TGTGCCAGCAGCGCGTCATGGGGGGGGAACTCGGGCGAGCAGTACTTC	NA	TRBD2	TRBV11-3	TRBJ2-7
CASSYRQGKGTEAFF	TGTGCCAGTAGTTACCGACAGGGGAAGGGGACTGAAGCTTTCTTT	few	TRBD1	TRBV19	TRBJ1-1
CAWDRSPYEQYF	TGTGCCTGGGATCGAAGCCCCTACGAGCAGTACTTC	NA	NA	TRBV30	TRBJ2-7